This T cell receptor beta chain stems from a study of metastatic and nonmetastatic thyroid tumors. As for the study in general: The comparison covered peripheral blood and tumor or nodule tissue in malignant and benign thyroid patients.

Per the original data handling: Using the CDR3 differences seen across clinicopathological groups, the authors built a distant-metastasis classifier for papillary thyroid cancer, which was meant to discriminate distant-metastatic patients. TCRdb recomputed clones from the PCR reads via MiXCR. In this record, the V and J calls reflect TCRdb's handling and not the investigators' own analysis. This table has 20,000 to 25,000 clones, around 20% appearing once. CDR3 length equals 16 residues. The germline V and J ends were trimmed by 1 base and 0 bases, with 10 bases remaining between them. Germline V gene lookup returns CDR1 MNHNY and CDR2 SVGAGI (reference sequence). Ahead of thyroid surgery, no patient had received treatment of any kind. This clone was detected a few times. Its matching antigen is unknown. Whole-study results and caveats: Benign nodules reportedly had significantly lower TCR beta diversity than malignant thyroid tumors in blood and tumor.

The TCR comes from a female donor with papillary thyroid cancer or a benign thyroid nodule (not recorded which). Some clones in this sample may be carry-over from other donors' samples. The rearrangement links TRBV6-6 to TRBJ2-1; D not certain. Sequences were obtained from blood. Here the CDR3 DNA reads TGTGCCAGCAGTTACTTGGCAGCGAGCTCCTACAATGAGCAGTTCTTC. Translating gives CASSYLAASSYNEQFF.